The 28 T cell receptor beta chains presented below share a single source sample, sequenced in a study of blood T cell repertoires in COVID-19. This table comes from immunoSEQ multiplex PCR, and its TCRdb copy is limited to in-frame clones, with some not included. The sample lists approximately 470,000 clones; roughly 85% were seen once. Material: peripheral blood. These receptors came from a human donor in a cohort sampled during active COVID-19.

The chain employs TRBV7-9 and TRBJ1-3; D not certain. Trimming cost V 5 bases and J 2 bases, with 10 bases left between them. CDR3 length: 14 residues. The germline V gene encodes CDR1 SEHNR and CDR2 FQNEAQ (reference sequence). CDR3 sequence reads: CASSAGLAGNTIYF. In DNA, the CDR3 is TGTGCCAGCAGCGCGGGTTTAGCTGGAAACACCATATATTTT.

This chain joins TRBV14 and TRBJ2-5, with D possibly being TRBD2 (5 bases). Trimming took off 0 bases at V and 3 bases at J, with 14 bases between the two ends. Germline V CDR1 and CDR2: SGHDN, FVKESK. The CDR3 contains 16 residues. The DNA for the CDR3 is TGTGCCAGCAGCCAAGATATAGGACTCCCAAAAGAGACCCAGTACTTC. Protein: CASSQDIGLPKETQYF.

This clone showed up just a few times. The J gene is TRBJ1-1, the V gene TRBV7-2; 9 bases agree with TRBD1. Germline V gene lookup returns CDR1 SGHTA and CDR2 FQGNSA. This CDR3 comprises 15 residues. V gave up 5 bases and J gave up 0 bases; unmatched junction bases: 4. CDR3 in amino acids: CASSHRGLLNTEAFF. The CDR3 nucleotides are TGTGCCAGCAGCCACAGGGGGCTCTTGAACACTGAAGCTTTCTTT.

This clone was seen just once. This chain joins TRBV5-1 and TRBJ2-7; D may be TRBD1 (5 bases). Germline V CDR1 and CDR2: SGHRS, YFSETQ. The V end lost 3 bases, the J end lost 0 bases, and 16 bases lay between the germline ends. This CDR3 comprises 16 residues. The DNA for the CDR3 is TGCGCCAGCAGCTCAATTACAGGTACAAGCTCCTACGAGCAGTACTTC. This sequence encodes CASSSITGTSSYEQYF.

The rearrangement links TRBV29-1 to TRBJ2-3, with TRBD2 as a possible D gene (5 bases). Looked up from germline, CDR1 is SQVTM and CDR2 is ANQGSEA. The V end lost 4 bases, the J end lost 4 bases, and 12 bases lay between the germline ends. CDR3 length: 13 amino acids. The CDR3 DNA is TGCAGCGTTGGTCAGAGGGCACCAGATACGCAGTATTTT. Its protein is CSVGQRAPDTQYF.

This clone was counted once. The CDR3 is CASSAPGAGNNEQFF. The CDR3 DNA is TGTGCCAGTAGTGCGCCGGGTGCGGGAAACAATGAGCAGTTCTTC. The chain combines TRBV19 with TRBJ2-1, with D tentatively TRBD2 (6 bases). There are 15 residues in the CDR3. V gave up 5 bases and J gave up 5 bases, with 16 bases separating them. Germline CDR1 and CDR2: LNHDA and SQIVND (reference sequence).

The V gene is TRBV5-8, the J gene TRBJ1-5; D remains ambiguous. V was trimmed by 5 bases and J by 0 bases, leaving 21 bases between them. The CDR3 has 18 amino acids. Germline loops: CDR1 SGHTS, CDR2 YDEGEE. CDR3 sequence: CASSFPPGTWGSNQPQHF. The CDR3 nucleotides are TGTGCCAGCAGTTTCCCCCCGGGAACCTGGGGTAGCAATCAGCCCCAGCATTTT.

The CDR3 DNA reads as TGTGCCAGTACCCAAGGGGGGGCGCACTCTGGGCAGTTCTTC. It yields the protein CASTQGGAHSGQFF. This rearrangement joins TRBV19 to TRBJ2-1, with D possibly being TRBD2 (7 bases). The CDR3 length is 14 residues. Germline assignment: CDR1 LNHDA and CDR2 SQIVND (reference sequence). Trimming took 7 bases from V and 12 from J, leaving 22 bases between them.

This clone showed up just a few times. CDR3 residues: CASSQGGGNTDIQYF. The CDR3 DNA reads as TGCGCCAGCAGCCAAGGTGGGGGGAATACGGACATTCAGTACTTC. The rearrangement uses TRBV4-3 and TRBJ2-4, with D perhaps matching TRBD2 (6 bases). The V end was cut by 1 base, the J end by 8 bases, with 15 bases between. This CDR3 region has 15 residues. Looked up from germline, CDR1 is LGHNA and CDR2 is YSLEER.

The rearrangement links TRBV28 to TRBJ1-1; D possibly corresponds to TRBD1 (6 bases). The CDR3 contains 13 residues. The ends were cut back, 6 bases at V and 2 bases at J, with 10 bases in the middle. Per germline, CDR1 MDHEN and CDR2 SYDVKM. The CDR3 sequence: CASRGTFNTEAFF. CDR3 in DNA: TGTGCCAGCAGGGGGACATTTAACACTGAAGCTTTCTTT.

CDR3 nucleotides: TGTGCCAGTAGTATCTTTACTAGCGCAGATACGCAGTATTTT. Protein sequence: CASSIFTSADTQYF. The chain carries TRBV19 and TRBJ2-3, with TRBD2 matching over 7 bases. CDR1 is LNHDA, CDR2 SQIVND, per germline (reference sequence). V shed 3 bases and J 4 bases; nucleotides not matched to a gene: 4. This CDR3 comprises 14 residues.

The J gene is TRBJ2-5, the V gene TRBV19, with 10 bases fitting TRBD2. Trimming took 7 bases from V and 2 from J; bases not matched to a gene: 19. The CDR3 has 19 amino acids. Per germline, CDR1 LNHDA and CDR2 SQIVND (reference sequence). As DNA, the CDR3 is TGTGCCAGTAAAGATCGTGGGCTAGCGGGAGATAGAGGGCAAGAGACCCAGTACTTC. Its protein is CASKDRGLAGDRGQETQYF.

V is TRBV5-4 and J is TRBJ2-2; D remains unclear. The germline V gene encodes CDR1 SGHNT and CDR2 YYREEE (reference sequence). CDR3 size: 15 residues. Trimming left V 4 bases short and J 2 bases short, with 12 bases between. The CDR3 DNA sequence: TGTGCCAGCAGCCCAGGCTTTGACAACACCGGGGAGCTGTTTTTT. Its protein product is CASSPGFDNTGELFF.

V gene TRBV5-5 combines with J gene TRBJ1-5; D unclear. V lost 2 bases and J lost 1, with 10 bases in between. Germline CDR1 and CDR2: SGHKS and YYEKEE (reference sequence). This CDR3 is built from 15 residues. This chain's CDR3 is CASSLGRQSNQPQHF. The CDR3 DNA is TGTGCCAGCAGCTTAGGCAGGCAGAGCAATCAGCCCCAGCATTTT.

The chain uses TRBV19 and TRBJ1-1, with D maybe TRBD1 (5 bases). V shed 6 bases and J shed 1 base, with 15 bases lying between them. The CDR3 runs 15 residues. Germline V lookup: CDR1 LNHDA, CDR2 SQIVND (reference sequence). The CDR3: CASRTAGSSNTEAFF. The CDR3 coding sequence is TGTGCCAGTAGGACAGCAGGCTCTTCGAACACTGAAGCTTTCTTT.

The chain couples TRBV6-1 to TRBJ2-7, with 9 bases identical to TRBD2. V lost 2 bases to trimming and J lost 0 bases; unmatched junction nucleotides: 11. The CDR3 totals 18 residues. Germline V gene lookup returns CDR1 MNHNS and CDR2 SASEGT. The CDR3 nucleotides read TGTGCCAGCAGTGAACCGTGGGCGGGAGGGCCTTCCTCCTACGAGCAGTACTTC. Amino acid sequence: CASSEPWAGGPSSYEQYF.

J is TRBJ1-1 and V is TRBV25-1; D unresolved. This CDR3 has 14 amino acids. CDR1 and CDR2 from the germline V gene are MGHDK and SYGVNS. The germline V and J ends were trimmed by 5 bases and 3 bases, with 13 bases remaining between them. The CDR3 region is CASSPPRGDTEAFF. CDR3 bases: TGTGCCAGCAGTCCTCCCCGGGGAGACACTGAAGCTTTCTTT.

The chain recombines TRBV5-1 with TRBJ2-7, with 7 bases identical to TRBD2. From germline, CDR1 is SGHRS and CDR2 YFSETQ. This CDR3 comprises 16 residues. The J segment lost 0 bases and the V segment lost 0 bases, leaving 6 bases of the junction unmatched. CDR3: CASSLGPGGSSYEQYF. CDR3 bases: TGCGCCAGCAGCTTGGGCCCGGGAGGATCCTCCTACGAGCAGTACTTC.

The chain employs TRBV19 and TRBJ2-1, with unresolved D. This CDR3 is built from 15 residues. CDR1 and CDR2 from the germline V gene are LNHDA and SQIVND (reference sequence). Trimming removed 5 bases at V and 0 bases at J, with 11 bases between. The CDR3 spells CASSVTETSYNEQFF. The DNA of the CDR3 is TGTGCCAGTAGTGTAACGGAGACCTCCTACAATGAGCAGTTCTTC.

The chain is built from TRBV28 and TRBJ1-4; a possible D gene is TRBD1 (5 bases). The germline V and J ends were trimmed by 7 bases and 8 bases, with 20 bases remaining between them. The germline CDR1 and CDR2 sequences are MDHEN and SYDVKM. CDR3 size: 15 residues. For the CDR3, the DNA is TGTGCCAGCACCTCCCTTGGGGACGGAGGGGAAAAACTGTTTTTT. Protein: CASTSLGDGGEKLFF.

The chain employs TRBV18 and TRBJ2-1, with 8 bases matching TRBD2. The CDR3 spans 15 residues. Trimming removed 6 bases from V and 8 bases from J; junction bases left unmatched: 12. Germline V gene sequence: CDR1 KGHSH, CDR2 LQKENI. DNA of the CDR3: TGTGCCAGCTCGGCGGAGGGAGCGGGAGTATATGAGCAGTTCTTC. Amino acid sequence: CASSAEGAGVYEQFF. The full variable domain, its missing parts supplied by reference TRBV18 and TRBJ2-1, is NAGVMQNPRHLVRRRGQEARLRCSPMKGHSHVYWYRQLPEEGLKFMVYLQKENIIDESGMPKERFSAEFPKEGPSILRIQQVVRGDSAAYFCASSAEGAGVYEQFFGPGTRLTVL.

This rearrangement joins TRBV4-1 to TRBJ2-1; TRBD2 aligns across 9 bases. The ends lost 3 bases at V and 2 bases at J; junction bases unmatched: 14. Per the germline V gene, CDR1 is MGHRA and CDR2 is YSYEKL. The CDR3 loop spans 19 amino acids. CDR3 DNA sequence: TGCGCCAGCAGCCAGGATACTAGCGGGCCTGTCAATCCCTACAATGAGCAGTTCTTC. Protein sequence: CASSQDTSGPVNPYNEQFF.

This clone appeared a few times. The rearrangement joins TRBV18 to TRBJ2-2; maybe TRBD1 (5 bases). Trimming removed 5 bases from V and 2 bases from J, with 12 bases in between. The CDR3 is 15 amino acids. Germline values: CDR1 KGHSH, CDR2 LQKENI. The CDR3 here is CASSERQSNTGELFF. CDR3 coding DNA: TGTGCCAGCTCAGAGAGACAGAGCAACACCGGGGAGCTGTTTTTT.

This chain uses TRBV6-5 with TRBJ1-2; possibly TRBD1 for D (6 bases). Trimming removed 5 bases at V and 4 bases at J, with 8 bases between. CDR1 and CDR2 from the germline V gene are MNHEY and SVGAGI. This CDR3 has 12 amino acids. CDR3 coding DNA: TGTGCCAGCAGTCGACAGGTCTATGGCTACACCTTC. This encodes CASSRQVYGYTF.

There are a few counts of this clone. The chain couples TRBV3-1 (or the pseudogene TRBV3-2) to TRBJ1-5; D gene ambiguous. From germline, CDR1 is LGHDT and CDR2 YNNKEL (reference sequence). The CDR3 covers 15 residues. V was cut by 0 bases and J by 6 bases, with 12 bases left in between. Here the CDR3 DNA reads TGTGCCAGCAGCCAAGATTCGGGGTGGGCTCAGCCCCAGCATTTT. Its translation is CASSQDSGWAQPQHF.

V is TRBV5-8 and J is TRBJ2-6; 8 positions match TRBD1. CDR1 and CDR2 (germline): SGHTS, YDEGEE. V lost 7 bases and J lost 2; bases outside the gene matches: 8. The CDR3 covers 16 residues. This CDR3 reads CASGQGVNAGANVLTF. CDR3 coding DNA: TGTGCCAGCGGACAGGGAGTAAACGCTGGGGCCAACGTCCTGACTTTC.

The chain is built from TRBV4-2 and TRBJ2-3; TRBD1 agrees at 7 bases. The ends lost 4 bases at V and 3 bases at J; junction bases unmatched: 4. This CDR3 is built from 14 residues. Germline V lookup: CDR1 LGHNA, CDR2 YNFKEQ. This CDR3 reads CASSLDRVTDTQYF. The CDR3 bases are TGTGCCAGCAGCCTCGACAGGGTAACAGATACGCAGTATTTT.

V and J are TRBV19 and TRBJ2-7; 7 bases are a match to TRBD1. The trim removed 9 bases at V and 4 bases at J, leaving 15 bases unmatched. The V gene's germline CDR1 is LNHDA and CDR2 SQIVND (reference sequence). This CDR3 is built from 15 residues. In nucleotides, the CDR3 is TGTGCCAGCAGATCGTACCGACAGGGTAGGTACGAGCAGTACTTC. Translating it yields CASRSYRQGRYEQYF.